Listed below are T cell receptor beta chains from one sample, sequenced in a study of blood T cell repertoires in COVID-19. TCRdb's table, derived via immunoSEQ multiplex PCR, lists solely in-frame clones and lacks some. The sample holds about 200,000 clones, 82% seen once. Sequenced material: peripheral blood. The receptors were gathered from a woman aged 35 to 49 with acute or convalescent COVID-19. Each CDR3 is given without its conserved first and last residue. D genes are given only for firm matches.

V gene: TRBV5-1; D gene: TRBD1; J gene: TRBJ2-4; CDR3 length: 14; CDR3 protein: ASSTRQGGPLDIQY
V gene: TRBV24-1; D gene: NA; J gene: TRBJ2-5; CDR3 length: 13; CDR3 protein: ATSGGVGSKETQY
V gene: TRBV6-5; D gene: TRBD2; J gene: TRBJ2-3; CDR3 length: 12; CDR3 protein: ASRLTSGTDTQY
V gene: TRBV6-5; D gene: NA; J gene: TRBJ1-1; CDR3 length: 12; CDR3 protein: ASSYSRGNTEAF
V gene: TRBV6-5; D gene: TRBD1; J gene: TRBJ1-2; CDR3 length: 11; CDR3 protein: ASSYGDRVGYT
V gene: TRBV11-2; D gene: NA; J gene: TRBJ2-2; CDR3 length: 12; CDR3 protein: ASSRTVNTGELF
V gene: TRBV19; D gene: NA; J gene: TRBJ1-3; CDR3 length: 9; CDR3 protein: ASSLGNTIY
V gene: TRBV20-1; D gene: NA; J gene: TRBJ1-1; CDR3 length: 9; CDR3 protein: SVDTYAEAF
V gene: TRBV27; D gene: TRBD1; J gene: TRBJ1-6; CDR3 length: 13; CDR3 protein: ASSFSGQGRSPLH
V gene: TRBV19; D gene: NA; J gene: TRBJ1-5; CDR3 length: 13; CDR3 protein: ASSIALSGNQPQH
V gene: TRBV19; D gene: TRBD2; J gene: TRBJ2-2; CDR3 length: 16; CDR3 protein: ASTNPTSGGANTGELF
V gene: TRBV18; D gene: TRBD2; J gene: TRBJ2-3; CDR3 length: 13; CDR3 protein: ASSPPKRGPDTQY
V gene: TRBV12-3/TRBV12-4; D gene: TRBD1; J gene: TRBJ1-1; CDR3 length: 11; CDR3 protein: ASSRQGTTEAF
V gene: TRBV7-6; D gene: TRBD2; J gene: TRBJ2-3; CDR3 length: 13; CDR3 protein: ASSFGRGGADTQY
V gene: TRBV27; D gene: TRBD2; J gene: TRBJ2-7; CDR3 length: 13; CDR3 protein: ASRLVSGGSYEQY
V gene: TRBV19; D gene: NA; J gene: TRBJ2-1; CDR3 length: 11; CDR3 protein: ASSAGRVNEQF
V gene: TRBV24-1; D gene: TRBD1; J gene: TRBJ1-1; CDR3 length: 12; CDR3 protein: ATSDRTGNTEAF
V gene: TRBV9; D gene: NA; J gene: TRBJ2-7; CDR3 length: 11; CDR3 protein: ASSVQGWGEQY
V gene: TRBV3-1/TRBV3-2; D gene: TRBD2; J gene: TRBJ2-3; CDR3 length: 16; CDR3 protein: ASSPKLAGGRGTDTQY
V gene: TRBV7-9; D gene: NA; J gene: TRBJ1-5; CDR3 length: 11; CDR3 protein: ASSPLGDRPQH
V gene: TRBV12-5; D gene: TRBD1; J gene: TRBJ2-2; CDR3 length: 17; CDR3 protein: ASGLNRDRGQRYTGELF
V gene: TRBV12-5; D gene: TRBD1; J gene: TRBJ2-1; CDR3 length: 13; CDR3 protein: ASGLGDSSYNEQF
V gene: TRBV3-1/TRBV3-2; D gene: NA; J gene: TRBJ1-5; CDR3 length: 13; CDR3 protein: ASSQDVLSNQPQH
V gene: TRBV7-2; D gene: NA; J gene: TRBJ2-1; CDR3 length: 12; CDR3 protein: ASRAPDYYNEQF
V gene: TRBV6-2/TRBV6-3; D gene: NA; J gene: TRBJ2-2; CDR3 length: 13; CDR3 protein: ASSYSGGGTGELF
V gene: TRBV10-3; D gene: NA; J gene: TRBJ1-1; CDR3 length: 10; CDR3 protein: AISSPLTEAF